This T cell receptor beta chain was retrieved from a study of T cell responses to AZD1222 COVID-19 vaccine. Sequencing was performed with immunoSEQ multiplex PCR; in TCRdb, only in-frame clones are kept and a portion is missing. The data show fewer than 110,000 clones, 87% seen once. Of note for this clone: Its specificity is unknown.

Regarding the study as a whole: A rise in Spike-specific TCR breadth and depth followed two AZD1222 doses.

This TCR derives from an adult who received the AZD1222 COVID-19 vaccine. Sequences were derived from peripheral blood, sampled 28 days after the second AZD1222 dose.

The CDR3 is CASTPPGMPGNTIYF. CDR3 bases: TGTGCCAGCACCCCCCCGGGGATGCCTGGAAACACCATATATTTT. This chain links TRBV6-8 with TRBJ1-3; D unclear. The germline gives CDR1 MNHGY, CDR2 SAAAGT. Trimming removed 7 bases from V and 2 bases from J, with 15 bases in between. CDR3 length equals 15 residues.